What follows are 9 T cell receptor beta chains derived from one specimen sequenced in a study of blood T cell repertoires in COVID-19. TCRdb keeps only in-frame clones here, not all; method: immunoSEQ multiplex PCR. The table includes a few hundred thousand clones, approximately 90% detected once. Input material: PBMCs or T cells enriched from blood (not recorded which). The origin of the receptors is a young woman who had recovered from COVID-19.

This clone was counted only a few times. As DNA, the CDR3 is TGTGCCTGGAGTGTTAGTTTCGCCCCCAACGAGCAGTACTTC. Amino acids: CAWSVSFAPNEQYF. This chain connects TRBV30 to TRBJ2-7, with unresolved D. In germline, CDR1 is GTSNPN, CDR2 SVGIG (reference sequence). The CDR3 runs 14 residues. Deletions cut 0 bases from V and 5 bases from J, with 14 bases between. Drawing the rest from reference TRBV30 and TRBJ2-7, the complete variable domain is SQTIHQWPATLVQPVGSPLSLECTVEGTSNPNLYWYRQAAGRGLQLLFYSVGIGQISSEVPQNLSASRPQDRQFILSSKKLLLSDSGFYLCAWSVSFAPNEQYFGPGTRLTVT.

J is TRBJ1-6 and V is TRBV2; maybe TRBD1 (5 bases). Germline assignment: CDR1 SNHLY and CDR2 FYNNEI. Trimming cost V 4 bases and J 7 bases, with 8 bases left between them. The CDR3 sequence is 13 residues long. The CDR3 coding sequence is TGTGCCAGCAGTGGGACACAGAATTCACCCCTCCACTTT. This sequence encodes CASSGTQNSPLHF. The entire variable domain, with the rest obtained from reference TRBV2 and TRBJ1-6, is as follows: EPEVTQTPSHQVTQMGQEVILRCVPISNHLYFYWYRQILGQKVEFLVSFYNNEISEKSEIFDDQFSVERPDGSNFTLKIRSTKLEDSAMYFCASSGTQNSPLHFGNGTRLTVT.

The rearrangement uses TRBV9 and TRBJ1-3, with D perhaps TRBD1 (5 bases). This CDR3 contains 17 residues. Deletions cut 0 bases from V and 2 bases from J, with 15 bases between. Germline values: CDR1 SGDLS, CDR2 YYNGEE. CDR3 bases: TGTGCCAGCAGCGTAGGATTGGCAGGGCGGACTGGAAACACCATATATTTT. Translated, it gives CASSVGLAGRTGNTIYF.

The rearrangement links TRBV10-2 to TRBJ1-2, with D possibly TRBD1 on 5 matching bases. CDR3 length: 13 residues. Trimming pared 8 bases from V and 8 bases from J, leaving 18 bases between. Looked up from germline, CDR1 is WSHSY and CDR2 is SAAADI. CDR3 residues: CASLPGGFAGYTF. The CDR3 nucleotides read TGCGCCAGCCTACCCGGGGGGTTCGCAGGCTACACCTTC.

This chain connects TRBV7-3 to TRBJ1-1; possible D gene TRBD1, 6 bases. The CDR3 spans 16 residues. Trimming stripped 1 base from V and 3 bases from J, with 15 bases between. Looked up from germline, CDR1 is SGHTA and CDR2 is FQGTGA. CDR3 in DNA: TGTGCCAGCAGCTTAATCAGGGGCAGGCGGGACACTGAAGCTTTCTTT. Residues: CASSLIRGRRDTEAFF.

The V and J genes are TRBV18 and TRBJ1-4; 8 bases are a match to TRBD1. Germline assignment: CDR1 KGHSH and CDR2 LQKENI. V gave up 2 bases and J gave up 8 bases; unmatched junction bases: 7. The CDR3 is 15 residues long. CDR3 DNA: TGTGCCAGCTCACCAGTCGACAGGGGTCGGGAAAAACTGTTTTTT. Translating gives CASSPVDRGREKLFF. Looking up the rest from reference TRBV18 and TRBJ1-4 gives the full variable domain: NAGVMQNPRHLVRRRGQEARLRCSPMKGHSHVYWYRQLPEEGLKFMVYLQKENIIDESGMPKERFSAEFPKEGPSILRIQQVVRGDSAAYFCASSPVDRGREKLFFGSGTQLSVL.

The chain employs TRBV7-9 and TRBJ1-2, with 8 bases fitting TRBD1. The germline V gene encodes CDR1 SEHNR and CDR2 FQNEAQ (reference sequence). This CDR3 is built from 16 residues. The ends lost 3 bases at V and 4 bases at J; junction bases unmatched: 10. CDR3 region: CASSFYPGQDPYGYTF. The CDR3 nucleotides are TGTGCCAGCAGCTTCTATCCGGGACAGGACCCCTATGGCTACACCTTC.

The chain joins TRBV24-1 to TRBJ2-7; no definite D call. The length of the CDR3 is 14 residues. Germline V gene data show CDR1 as KGHDR and CDR2 as SFDVKD. Trimming pared 2 bases from V and 6 bases from J, leaving 13 bases between. The CDR3 is CATSDSSRRGEQYF. CDR3 in DNA: TGTGCCACCAGTGATTCTTCGCGGCGTGGCGAGCAGTACTTC.

The chain carries TRBV5-4 and TRBJ1-6; 12 nucleotides line up with TRBD1. The junction had 4 bases not matched to a gene; V was cut back by 3 bases and J by 9 bases. Looked up from germline, CDR1 is SGHNT and CDR2 is YYREEE (reference sequence). The CDR3 loop spans 15 amino acids. As DNA, the CDR3 is TGTGCCAGCAGCTCAAGGGACAGGGGGCCTTCACCCCTCCACTTT. Protein: CASSSRDRGPSPLHF.